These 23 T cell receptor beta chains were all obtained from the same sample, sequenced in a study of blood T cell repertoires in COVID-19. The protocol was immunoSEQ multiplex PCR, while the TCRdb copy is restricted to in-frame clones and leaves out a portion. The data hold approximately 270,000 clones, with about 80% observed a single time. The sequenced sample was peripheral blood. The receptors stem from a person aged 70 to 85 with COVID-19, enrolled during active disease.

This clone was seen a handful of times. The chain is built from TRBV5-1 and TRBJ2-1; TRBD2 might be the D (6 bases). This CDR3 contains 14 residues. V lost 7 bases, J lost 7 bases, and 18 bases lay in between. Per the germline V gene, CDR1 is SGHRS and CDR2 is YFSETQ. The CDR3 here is CASGMMAGSNEQFF. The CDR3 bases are TGCGCCAGCGGGATGATGGCGGGATCGAATGAGCAGTTCTTC.

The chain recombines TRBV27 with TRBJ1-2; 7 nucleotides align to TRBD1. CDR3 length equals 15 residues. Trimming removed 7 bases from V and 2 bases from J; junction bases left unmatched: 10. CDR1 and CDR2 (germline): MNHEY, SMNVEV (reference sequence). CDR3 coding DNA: TGTGCCAGCACCTTACTGGGACAGAAAAACTATGGCTACACCTTC. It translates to CASTLLGQKNYGYTF.

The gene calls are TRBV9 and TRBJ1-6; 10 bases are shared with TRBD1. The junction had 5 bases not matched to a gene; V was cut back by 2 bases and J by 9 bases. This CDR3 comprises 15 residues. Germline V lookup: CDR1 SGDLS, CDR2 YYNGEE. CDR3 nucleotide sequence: TGTGCCAGCAGCGTCGCGACAGGGGGCACTTCACCCCTCCACTTT. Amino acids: CASSVATGGTSPLHF.

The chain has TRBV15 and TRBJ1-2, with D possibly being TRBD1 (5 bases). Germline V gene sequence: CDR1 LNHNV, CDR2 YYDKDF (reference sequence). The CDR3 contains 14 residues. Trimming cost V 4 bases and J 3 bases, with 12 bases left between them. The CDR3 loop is CATSTGREDYGYTF. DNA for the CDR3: TGTGCCACCAGCACGGGCAGGGAAGACTATGGCTACACCTTC.

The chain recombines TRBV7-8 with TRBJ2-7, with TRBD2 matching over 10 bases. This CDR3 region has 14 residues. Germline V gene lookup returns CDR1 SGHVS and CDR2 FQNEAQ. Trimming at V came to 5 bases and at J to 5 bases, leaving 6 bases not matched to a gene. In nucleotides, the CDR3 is TGTGCCAGCAGCACTAGCGGGACTAAGCACGAGCAGTACTTC. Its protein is CASSTSGTKHEQYF.

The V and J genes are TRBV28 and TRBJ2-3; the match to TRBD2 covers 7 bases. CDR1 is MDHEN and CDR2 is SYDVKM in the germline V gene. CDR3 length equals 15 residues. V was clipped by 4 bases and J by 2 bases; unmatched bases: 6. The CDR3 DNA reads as TGTGCCAGCAGTTCAACACGGGGGGTCACAGATACGCAGTATTTT. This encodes CASSSTRGVTDTQYF.

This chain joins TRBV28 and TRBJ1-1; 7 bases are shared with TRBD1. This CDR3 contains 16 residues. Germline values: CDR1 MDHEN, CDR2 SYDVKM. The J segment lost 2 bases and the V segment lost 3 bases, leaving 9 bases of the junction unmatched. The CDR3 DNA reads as TGTGCCAGCAGTTTTAACAGGGGCACGGTTAACACTGAAGCTTTCTTT. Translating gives CASSFNRGTVNTEAFF.

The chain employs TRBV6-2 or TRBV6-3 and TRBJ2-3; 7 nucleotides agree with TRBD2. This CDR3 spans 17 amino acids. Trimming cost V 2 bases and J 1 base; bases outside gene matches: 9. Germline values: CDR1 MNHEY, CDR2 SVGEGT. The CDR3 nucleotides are TGTGCCAGCAGTTACGGCCAGTGGGGGGGACGCACAGATACGCAGTATTTT. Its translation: CASSYGQWGGRTDTQYF.

This chain's CDR3 is CASSLFRGAESGANVLTF. The CDR3 bases are TGTGCCAGCAGCTTGTTTCGGGGGGCGGAGTCTGGGGCCAACGTCCTGACTTTC. The J gene is TRBJ2-6, the V gene TRBV5-4, with a tentative D call TRBD2 (7 bases). Deletions cut 1 base from V and 1 base from J, with 15 bases between. From germline, CDR1 is SGHNT and CDR2 YYREEE (reference sequence). The CDR3 runs to 18 residues.

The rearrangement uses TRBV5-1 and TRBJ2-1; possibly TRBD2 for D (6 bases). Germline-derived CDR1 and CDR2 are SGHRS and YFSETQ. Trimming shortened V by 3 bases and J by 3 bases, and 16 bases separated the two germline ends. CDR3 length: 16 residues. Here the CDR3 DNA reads TGCGCCAGCAGCTACTCCCAGGGAGGATTCTACAATGAGCAGTTCTTC. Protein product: CASSYSQGGFYNEQFF.

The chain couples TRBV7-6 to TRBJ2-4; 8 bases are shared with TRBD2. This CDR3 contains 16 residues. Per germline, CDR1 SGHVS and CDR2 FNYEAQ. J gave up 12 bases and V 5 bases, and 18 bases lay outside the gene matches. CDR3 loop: CASSPSLAGGTLRQYF. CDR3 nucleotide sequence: TGTGCCAGCAGCCCAAGCTTGGCGGGGGGCACCCTACGTCAGTACTTC.

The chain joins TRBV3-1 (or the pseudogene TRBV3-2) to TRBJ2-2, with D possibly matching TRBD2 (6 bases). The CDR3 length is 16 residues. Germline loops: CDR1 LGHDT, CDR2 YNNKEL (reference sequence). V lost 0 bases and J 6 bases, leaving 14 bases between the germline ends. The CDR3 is CASSQEAAGGSGELFF. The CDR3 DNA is TGTGCCAGCAGCCAAGAGGCGGCCGGGGGTTCCGGGGAGCTGTTTTTT.

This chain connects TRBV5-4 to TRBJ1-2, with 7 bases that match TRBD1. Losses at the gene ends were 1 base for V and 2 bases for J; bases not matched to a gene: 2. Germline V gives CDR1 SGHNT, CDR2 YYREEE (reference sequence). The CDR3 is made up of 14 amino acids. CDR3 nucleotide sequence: TGTGCCAGCAGCTTGACGGGACAGAACTATGGCTACACCTTC. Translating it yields CASSLTGQNYGYTF.

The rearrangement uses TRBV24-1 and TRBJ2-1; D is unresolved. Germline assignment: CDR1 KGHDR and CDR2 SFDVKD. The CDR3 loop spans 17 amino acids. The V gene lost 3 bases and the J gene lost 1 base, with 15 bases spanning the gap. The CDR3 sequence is CATSDADWVRSYNEQFF. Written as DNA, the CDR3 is TGTGCCACCAGTGATGCTGATTGGGTGAGGTCCTACAATGAGCAGTTCTTC.

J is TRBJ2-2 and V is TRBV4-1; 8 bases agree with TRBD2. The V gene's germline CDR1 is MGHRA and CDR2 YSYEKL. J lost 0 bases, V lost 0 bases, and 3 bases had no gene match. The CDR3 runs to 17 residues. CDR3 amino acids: CASSQDGSGANTGELFF. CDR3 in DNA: TGCGCCAGCAGCCAAGATGGTAGCGGGGCGAACACCGGGGAGCTGTTTTTT.

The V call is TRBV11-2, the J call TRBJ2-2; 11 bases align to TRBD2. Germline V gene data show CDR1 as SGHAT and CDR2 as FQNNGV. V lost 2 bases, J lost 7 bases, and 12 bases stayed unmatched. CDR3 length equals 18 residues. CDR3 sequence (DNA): TGTGCCAGCAGCTTAAGCCGGCTACTAGCGGGAGAGGTCGGGGAGCTGTTTTTT. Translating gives CASSLSRLLAGEVGELFF.

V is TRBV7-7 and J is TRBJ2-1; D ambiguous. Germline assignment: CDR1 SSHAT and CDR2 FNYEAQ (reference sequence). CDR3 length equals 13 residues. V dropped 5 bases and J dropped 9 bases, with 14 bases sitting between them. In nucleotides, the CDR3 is TGTGCCAGCAGCGCGGATTACTTGGCTGAGCAGTTCTTC. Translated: CASSADYLAEQFF.

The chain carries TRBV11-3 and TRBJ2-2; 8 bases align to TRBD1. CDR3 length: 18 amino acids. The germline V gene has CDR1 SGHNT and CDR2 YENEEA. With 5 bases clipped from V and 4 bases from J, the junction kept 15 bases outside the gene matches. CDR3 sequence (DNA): TGTGCCAGCAGCGACATTGGGGGTACAGGGGGGTTCACCGGGGAGCTGTTTTTT. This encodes CASSDIGGTGGFTGELFF. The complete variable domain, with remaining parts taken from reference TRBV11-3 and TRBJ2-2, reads EAGVVQSPRYKIIEKKQPVAFWCNPISGHNTLYWYLQNLGQGPELLIRYENEEAVDDSQLPKDRFSAERLKGVDSTLKIQPAELGDSAVYLCASSDIGGTGGFTGELFFGEGSRLTVL.

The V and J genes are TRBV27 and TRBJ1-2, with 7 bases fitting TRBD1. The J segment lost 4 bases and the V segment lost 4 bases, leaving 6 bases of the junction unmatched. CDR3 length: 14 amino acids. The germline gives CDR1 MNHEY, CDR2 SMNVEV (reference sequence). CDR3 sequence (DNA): TGTGCCAGCAGTTCGTCGACAGGGATCTATGGCTACACCTTC. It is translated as CASSSSTGIYGYTF.

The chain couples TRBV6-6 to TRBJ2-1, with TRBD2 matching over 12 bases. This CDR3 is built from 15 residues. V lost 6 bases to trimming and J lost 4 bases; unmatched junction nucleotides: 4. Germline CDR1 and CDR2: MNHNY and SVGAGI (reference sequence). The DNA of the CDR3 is TGTGCCAGCAGCCCCGGGACTAGCGGGTACAATGAGCAGTTCTTC. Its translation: CASSPGTSGYNEQFF.

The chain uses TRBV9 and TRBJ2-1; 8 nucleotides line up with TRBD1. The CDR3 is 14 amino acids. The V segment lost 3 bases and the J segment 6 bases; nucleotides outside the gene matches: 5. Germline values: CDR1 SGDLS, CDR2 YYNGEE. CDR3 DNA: TGTGCCAGCAGCGATCAGGACAGGGCCAATGAGCAGTTCTTC. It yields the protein CASSDQDRANEQFF.

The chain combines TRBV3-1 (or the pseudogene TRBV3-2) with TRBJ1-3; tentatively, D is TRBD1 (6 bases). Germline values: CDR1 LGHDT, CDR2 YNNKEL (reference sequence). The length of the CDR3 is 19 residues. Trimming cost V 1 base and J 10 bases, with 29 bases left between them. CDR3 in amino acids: CASSQVKAPTGFGGRTIYF. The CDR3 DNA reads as TGTGCCAGCAGCCAAGTAAAAGCCCCAACAGGGTTTGGTGGAAGGACCATATATTTT.

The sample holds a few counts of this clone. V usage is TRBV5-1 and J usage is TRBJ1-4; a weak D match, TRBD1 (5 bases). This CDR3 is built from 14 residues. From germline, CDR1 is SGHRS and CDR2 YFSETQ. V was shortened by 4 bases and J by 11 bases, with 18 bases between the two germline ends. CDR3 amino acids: CASSLTTPQEKLFF. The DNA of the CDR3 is TGCGCCAGCAGCCTTACTACTCCACAGGAGAAACTGTTTTTT. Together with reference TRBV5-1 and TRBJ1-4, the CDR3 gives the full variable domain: KAGVTQTPRYLIKTRGQQVTLSCSPISGHRSVSWYQQTPGQGLQFLFEYFSETQRNKGNFPGRFSGRQFSNSRSEMNVSTLELGDSALYLCASSLTTPQEKLFFGSGTQLSVL.